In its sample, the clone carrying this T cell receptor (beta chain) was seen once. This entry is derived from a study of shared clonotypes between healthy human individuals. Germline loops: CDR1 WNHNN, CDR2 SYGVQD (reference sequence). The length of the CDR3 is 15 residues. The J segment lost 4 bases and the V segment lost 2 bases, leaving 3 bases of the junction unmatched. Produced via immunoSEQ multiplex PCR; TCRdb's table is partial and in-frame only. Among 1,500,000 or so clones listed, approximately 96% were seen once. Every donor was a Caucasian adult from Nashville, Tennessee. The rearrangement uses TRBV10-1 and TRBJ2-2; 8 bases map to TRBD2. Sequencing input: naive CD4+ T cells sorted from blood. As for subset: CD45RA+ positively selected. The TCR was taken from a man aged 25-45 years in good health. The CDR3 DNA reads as TGCGCCAGCAGTGAGGGACTAGCAGTCACCGGGGAGCTGTTTTTT. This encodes CASSEGLAVTGELFF.